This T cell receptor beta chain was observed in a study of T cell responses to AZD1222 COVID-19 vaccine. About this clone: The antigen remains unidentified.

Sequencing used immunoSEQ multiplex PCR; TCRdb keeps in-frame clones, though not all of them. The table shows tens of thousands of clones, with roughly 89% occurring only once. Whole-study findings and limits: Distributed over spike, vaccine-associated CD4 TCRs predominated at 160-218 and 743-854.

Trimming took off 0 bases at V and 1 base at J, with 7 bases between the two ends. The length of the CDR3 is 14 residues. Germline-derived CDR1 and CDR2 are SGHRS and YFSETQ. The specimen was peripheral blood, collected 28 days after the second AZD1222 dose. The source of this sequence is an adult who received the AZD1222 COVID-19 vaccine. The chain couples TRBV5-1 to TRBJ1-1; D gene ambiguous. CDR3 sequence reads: CASSLETQNTEAFF. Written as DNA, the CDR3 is TGCGCCAGCAGCTTGGAGACCCAGAACACTGAAGCTTTCTTT. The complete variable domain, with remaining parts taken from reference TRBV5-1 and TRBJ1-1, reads KAGVTQTPRYLIKTRGQQVTLSCSPISGHRSVSWYQQTPGQGLQFLFEYFSETQRNKGNFPGRFSGRQFSNSRSEMNVSTLELGDSALYLCASSLETQNTEAFFGQGTRLTVV.